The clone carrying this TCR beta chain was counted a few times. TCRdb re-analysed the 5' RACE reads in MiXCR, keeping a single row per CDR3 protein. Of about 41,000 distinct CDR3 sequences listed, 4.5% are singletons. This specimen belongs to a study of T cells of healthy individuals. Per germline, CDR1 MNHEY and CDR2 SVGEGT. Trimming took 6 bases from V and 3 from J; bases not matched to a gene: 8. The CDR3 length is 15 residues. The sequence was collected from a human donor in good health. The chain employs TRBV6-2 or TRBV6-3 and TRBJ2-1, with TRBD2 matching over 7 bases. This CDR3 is CASRELAGDYNEQFF. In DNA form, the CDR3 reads TGTGCCAGCAGGGAACTGGCGGGAGACTACAATGAGCAGTTCTTC.